One sample yielded the 4 T cell receptor beta chains listed below, sequenced in a study of T-cell reconstitution after alpha-beta-depleted transplantation in children. Construction of the TCRbeta library involved unique molecular identifiers. MiXCR was run by TCRdb on the PCR reads, yielding one entry per CDR3 protein. The sample lists 150,000 to 200,000 distinct CDR3 sequences, 13% to 15% seen once, with over 10% in the top ten. Source: PBMCs from the stem cell graft donor, taken from the stem cell graft. Receptors originate from a human donor who donated a stem cell graft to a child with acute lymphoblastic leukemia.

At least ten counts were recorded for this clonotype. The chain couples TRBV5-1 to TRBJ1-1; possibly TRBD1 for D (6 bases). The germline V and J ends were trimmed by 3 bases and 1 base, with 13 bases remaining between them. Germline V CDR1 and CDR2: SGHRS, YFSETQ. CDR3 size: 15 residues. The CDR3 region is CASSWRGDTNTEAFF. The CDR3 nucleotides are TGCGCCAGCAGCTGGAGGGGGGACACGAACACTGAAGCTTTCTTT.

This clonotype was seen repeatedly, ten times or more. The V call is TRBV20-1, the J call TRBJ2-3, with D perhaps TRBD2 (6 bases). Germline V gene lookup returns CDR1 DFQATT and CDR2 SNEGSKA (reference sequence). CDR3 size: 13 residues. Trimming stripped 3 bases from V and 6 bases from J, with 13 bases between. In nucleotides, the CDR3 is TGCAGTGCTAGCGGGAGCGCTCACGATACGCAGTATTTT. It is translated as CSASGSAHDTQYF.

V is TRBV27 and J is TRBJ2-1, with D possibly being TRBD2 (6 bases). The germline CDR1 and CDR2 sequences are MNHEY and SMNVEV (reference sequence). V gave up 6 bases and J gave up 4 bases, with 16 bases separating them. This CDR3 region has 15 residues. CDR3 region: CASSLIAATYNEQFF. CDR3 sequence (DNA): TGTGCCAGCAGCCTCATAGCGGCTACTTACAATGAGCAGTTCTTC.

This chain joins TRBV3-1 and TRBJ2-1; tentatively, D is TRBD2 (6 bases). Trimming removed 4 bases from V and 12 bases from J, with 16 bases in between. CDR3 length: 13 residues. The V gene's germline CDR1 is LGHDT and CDR2 YNNKEL (reference sequence). The CDR3, as DNA: TGTGCCAGCAGCCCAGACGGACTAACGCGGCAGTTCTTC. Protein: CASSPDGLTRQFF.